The TCR beta chain described here comes from a study of T cells in Graves' hyperthyroidism and ophthalmopathy. V shed 0 bases and J shed 0 bases, with 11 bases lying between them. This CDR3 is 15 amino acids long. Germline lookup yields CDR1 DFQATT and CDR2 SNEGSKA (reference sequence). Amplification yielded TCR beta CDR3 regions, with RNA transcripts as the source. Using the HTBI primer set, a first-round RT-PCR was run on the TCR CDR3. MiXCR was run by TCRdb on the multiplex PCR reads, yielding one entry per CDR3 protein. The table records 250,000 to 350,000 distinct CDR3 sequences, approximately 21% of them present only once.

The chain employs TRBV20-1 and TRBJ2-5; D possibly corresponds to TRBD2 (6 bases). Specimen: blood. The receptor comes from a young man with Graves' ophthalmopathy. CDR3 amino acids: CSARDSGRYQETQYF. The CDR3 DNA reads TGCAGTGCTAGAGATAGCGGTCGGTACCAAGAGACCCAGTACTTC.